These 10 T cell receptor beta chains were all obtained from the same sample, sequenced in a study of T cell responses to AZD1222 COVID-19 vaccine. Measured with immunoSEQ multiplex PCR; TCRdb has only the in-frame clones, and not every one. The sample lists under 120,000 clones; roughly 90% were seen once. The specimen comprised peripheral blood, sampled on day 0 of AZD1222 vaccination. These receptors came from an adult in good health.

The chain combines TRBV28 with TRBJ1-5; D not certain. The CDR3 is 16 residues long. The ends were cut back, 5 bases at V and 0 bases at J, with 14 bases in the middle. Germline loops: CDR1 MDHEN, CDR2 SYDVKM. The CDR3 nucleotides read TGTGCCAGCAGTCCCACCTCCCGGTATAGCAATCAGCCCCAGCATTTT. Its translation is CASSPTSRYSNQPQHF.

The V and J genes are TRBV28 and TRBJ2-3, with 10 positions matching TRBD2. The CDR3 loop spans 15 amino acids. V dropped 5 bases and J dropped 5; count of bases not matched to a gene: 7. Per germline, CDR1 MDHEN and CDR2 SYDVKM. In DNA, the CDR3 is TGTGCCAGCAGTCCTCTAGCGGGAGTTTTAGATACGCAGTATTTT. Translated, it gives CASSPLAGVLDTQYF.

The chain combines TRBV28 with TRBJ2-3; the D is unclear. CDR1 and CDR2 from the germline V gene are MDHEN and SYDVKM. The CDR3 runs 11 residues. V shed 6 bases and J shed 5 bases, with 6 bases lying between them. In DNA, the CDR3 is TGTGCCAGCAGGGGCGAAGATACGCAGTATTTT. Translated: CASRGEDTQYF.

The V and J genes are TRBV19 and TRBJ1-2, with no clear D. V dropped 5 bases and J dropped 2 bases, with 12 bases sitting between them. The CDR3 totals 14 residues. CDR1 and CDR2 (germline): LNHDA, SQIVND (reference sequence). The CDR3 sequence: CASSAGPLNYGYTF. Written as DNA, the CDR3 is TGTGCCAGTAGTGCAGGACCGCTCAACTATGGCTACACCTTC.

Only one count was recorded for this clone. The chain recombines TRBV5-1 with TRBJ1-4; no clear D gene. With 0 bases removed from V and 4 bases from J, the gap between germline ends came to 4 bases. This CDR3 contains 13 residues. Germline lookup yields CDR1 SGHRS and CDR2 YFSETQ. The CDR3 DNA sequence: TGCGCCAGCAGCTTGGACAATAATGAAAAACTGTTTTTT. This gives the protein CASSLDNNEKLFF.

The rearrangement joins TRBV20-1 to TRBJ1-1; no reliable D call. Per germline, CDR1 DFQATT and CDR2 SNEGSKA (reference sequence). With 7 bases removed from V and 0 bases from J, the gap between germline ends came to 3 bases. There are 10 residues in the CDR3. CDR3 loop: CSVLNTEAFF. The CDR3 nucleotides read TGCAGTGTACTGAACACTGAAGCTTTCTTT.

The V call is TRBV12-3 or TRBV12-4, the J call TRBJ1-2, with a possible D match to TRBD1 (6 bases). The length of the CDR3 is 13 residues. V was cut by 6 bases and J by 3 bases, with 11 bases left in between. The CDR3 DNA is TGTGCCAGCAGCCGGACAGTCTACTATGGCTACACCTTC. Protein product: CASSRTVYYGYTF.

The chain links TRBV7-3 to TRBJ2-3; TRBD2 is a possible D gene (5 bases). This CDR3 is built from 14 residues. The V end lost 5 bases, the J end lost 3 bases, and 12 bases lay between the germline ends. The germline gives CDR1 SGHTA, CDR2 FQGTGA. CDR3 coding DNA: TGTGCCAGCAGCGCCTGGACTCATACAGATACGCAGTATTTT. It yields the protein CASSAWTHTDTQYF.

The CDR3 nucleotides read TGTGCCAGTAGTCCCTCAGGCGGACGAGAGACCCAGTACTTC. Its translation is CASSPSGGRETQYF. The V and J genes are TRBV19 and TRBJ2-5; no firm D call. The length of the CDR3 is 14 residues. Deletions cut 5 bases from V and 4 bases from J, with 14 bases between. Germline CDR1 reads LNHDA; CDR2 reads SQIVND (reference sequence).

V gene TRBV5-1 combines with J gene TRBJ1-2; D is unresolved. CDR1 is SGHRS and CDR2 is YFSETQ in the germline V gene. V lost 2 bases to trimming and J lost 4 bases, with 12 bases between them. The CDR3 covers 14 residues. The CDR3 nucleotides are TGCGCCAGCAGCTTTGATCACCTACTCTATGGCTACACCTTC. Translation: CASSFDHLLYGYTF.